Listed below are T cell receptor beta chains from one sample, sequenced in a study of response to subunit inactivated influenza vaccine. TCRdb itself ran the RT-PCR reads through MiXCR, one entry per CDR3 protein. The sample shows 500,000 to 700,000 distinct CDR3 sequences, 20% to 25% of them seen only once. The data also belong to a second study, concerning T cells expressing NK-cell markers.

Sequencing used CD4+ T cells sorted from PBMCs, obtained 11 to 12 days after vaccination. These receptors all stem from a man aged 45-60 years who received an inactivated influenza vaccine. The CDR3 runs from the conserved cysteine through the conserved F or W. D genes are given only for firm matches. Clone size, where shown, is once, few, many, or a class for clones that have expanded.

cdr3_aa	cdr3_nt	v_call	clone_size	d_call	j_call
CAISDGNIQYF	TGTGCCATCAGTGACGGGAACATTCAGTACTTC	TRBV10-3	many	-	TRBJ2-4
CASSLDMSTDTQYF	TGTGCCAGCAGCTTAGATATGAGCACAGATACGCAGTATTTT	TRBV7-9	-	-	TRBJ2-3
CASSLRTPDGLSNYGYTF	TGCGCCAGCAGCTTACGGACTCCGGACGGCCTCTCTAACTATGGCTACACCTTC	TRBV5-1	-	-	TRBJ1-2
CASSYNRGRGTGELFF	TGTGCCAGCAGTTACAATCGCGGGCGAGGGACCGGGGAGCTGTTTTTT	TRBV6-5	few	-	TRBJ2-2
CASSSGGRVQTQYF	TGTGCCAGCAGCTCGGGGGGTAGGGTACAGACCCAGTACTTC	TRBV7-2	few	TRBD2	TRBJ2-5
CASTLWDWAENTGELFF	TGTGCCAGCACGCTTTGGGATTGGGCCGAGAACACCGGGGAGCTGTTTTTT	TRBV12-3/TRBV12-4	few	-	TRBJ2-2
CASSDILTLTDTQYF	TGTGCCAGCAGTGATATACTGACTCTCACAGATACGCAGTATTTT	TRBV6-1	few	-	TRBJ2-3
CASSLRTGGIGANVLTF	TGTGCCAGCAGCTTAAGGACAGGGGGGATTGGGGCCAACGTCCTGACTTTC	TRBV7-3	few	TRBD1	TRBJ2-6
CASSFLGLAGVRGETQYF	TGTGCCAGCAGCTTCTTGGGACTAGCGGGGGTCAGGGGAGAGACCCAGTACTTC	TRBV5-6	few	TRBD2	TRBJ2-5
CASSSIREPGALYNEQFF	TGTGCCAGCAGCAGCATCCGGGAGCCGGGTGCCTTATACAATGAGCAGTTCTTC	TRBV12-3/TRBV12-4	few	-	TRBJ2-1
CSARVEGRGGTEAFF	TGCAGTGCTAGAGTGGAGGGGCGCGGGGGCACTGAAGCTTTCTTT	TRBV20-1	few	-	TRBJ1-1
CASSFAGSDIQYF	TGTGCCAGCAGTTTCGCAGGGTCCGACATTCAGTACTTC	TRBV12-3/TRBV12-4	-	-	TRBJ2-4
CASSQAWTVGRETQYF	TGCGCCAGCAGCCAAGCCTGGACTGTAGGAAGGGAGACCCAGTACTTC	TRBV4-1	-	-	TRBJ2-5
CASKAGGSTDTQYF	TGTGCCAGCAAGGCGGGGGGCAGCACAGATACGCAGTATTTT	TRBV5-6	-	TRBD2	TRBJ2-3